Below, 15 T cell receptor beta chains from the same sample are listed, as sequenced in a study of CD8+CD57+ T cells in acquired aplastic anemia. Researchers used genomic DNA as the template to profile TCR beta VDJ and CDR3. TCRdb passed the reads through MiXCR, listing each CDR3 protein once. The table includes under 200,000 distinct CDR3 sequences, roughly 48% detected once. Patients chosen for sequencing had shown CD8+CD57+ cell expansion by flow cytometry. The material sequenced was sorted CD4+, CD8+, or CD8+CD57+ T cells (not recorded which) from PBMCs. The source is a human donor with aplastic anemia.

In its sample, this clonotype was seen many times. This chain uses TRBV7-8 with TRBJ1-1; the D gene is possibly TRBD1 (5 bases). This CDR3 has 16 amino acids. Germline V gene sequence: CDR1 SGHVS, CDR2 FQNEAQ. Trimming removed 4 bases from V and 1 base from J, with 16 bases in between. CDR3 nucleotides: TGTGCCAGCAGCTCCACCTTACAGGCCACGAACACTGAAGCTTTCTTT. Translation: CASSSTLQATNTEAFF.

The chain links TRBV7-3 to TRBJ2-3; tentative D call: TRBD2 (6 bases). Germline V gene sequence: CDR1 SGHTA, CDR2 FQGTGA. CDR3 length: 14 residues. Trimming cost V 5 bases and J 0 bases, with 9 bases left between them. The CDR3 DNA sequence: TGTGCCAGCAGCCCGGGGGTTAGCACAGATACGCAGTATTTT. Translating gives CASSPGVSTDTQYF.

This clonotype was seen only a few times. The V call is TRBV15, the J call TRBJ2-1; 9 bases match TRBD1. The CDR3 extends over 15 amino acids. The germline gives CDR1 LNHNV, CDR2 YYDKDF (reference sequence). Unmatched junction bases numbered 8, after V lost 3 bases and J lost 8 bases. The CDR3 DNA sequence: TGTGCCACCAGCAGGGCGGACAGGGGAGGTGATGAGCAGTTCTTC. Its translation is CATSRADRGGDEQFF.

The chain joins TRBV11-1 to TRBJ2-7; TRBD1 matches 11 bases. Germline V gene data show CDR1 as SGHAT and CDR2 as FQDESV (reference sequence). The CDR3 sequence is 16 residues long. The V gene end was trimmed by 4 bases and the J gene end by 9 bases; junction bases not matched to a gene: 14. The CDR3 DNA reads TGTGCCAGCAGCTCATACCCGGGACAGGGGGACGCTGGGCAGTACTTC. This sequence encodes CASSSYPGQGDAGQYF.

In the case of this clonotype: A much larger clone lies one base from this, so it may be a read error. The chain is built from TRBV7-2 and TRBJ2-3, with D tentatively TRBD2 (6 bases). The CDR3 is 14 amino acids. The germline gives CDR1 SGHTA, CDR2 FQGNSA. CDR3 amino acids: CASRKGLYTDTRYF. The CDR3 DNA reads TGTGCCAGCAGAAAGGGACTTTACACAGATACGCGGTATTTT.

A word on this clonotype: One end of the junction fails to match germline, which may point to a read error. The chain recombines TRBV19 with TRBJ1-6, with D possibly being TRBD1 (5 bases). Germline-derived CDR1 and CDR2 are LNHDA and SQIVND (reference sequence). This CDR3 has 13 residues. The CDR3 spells CASSIPGISPPHF. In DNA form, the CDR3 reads TGTGCCAGTAGTATCCCAGGGATTTCACCCCCCCACTTT. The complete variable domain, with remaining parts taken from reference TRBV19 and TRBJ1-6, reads DGGITQSPKYLFRKEGQNVTLSCEQNLNHDAMYWYRQDPGQGLRLIYYSQIVNDFQKGDIAEGYSVSREKKESFPLTVTSAQKNPTAFYLCASSIPGISPPHFGNGTRLTVT.

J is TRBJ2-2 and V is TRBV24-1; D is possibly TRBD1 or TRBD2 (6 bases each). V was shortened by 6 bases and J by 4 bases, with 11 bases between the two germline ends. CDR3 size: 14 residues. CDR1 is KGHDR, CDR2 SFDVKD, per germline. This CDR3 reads CATSTGAGTGELFF. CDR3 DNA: TGTGCCACCAGTACGGGGGCGGGCACCGGGGAGCTGTTTTTT.

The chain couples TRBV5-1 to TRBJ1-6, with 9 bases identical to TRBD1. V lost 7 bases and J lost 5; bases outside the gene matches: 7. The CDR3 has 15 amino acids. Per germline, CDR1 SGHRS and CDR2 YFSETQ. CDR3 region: CASASRDRDNSPLHF. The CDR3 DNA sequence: TGCGCCAGCGCTTCGCGGGACAGGGATAATTCACCCCTCCACTTT.

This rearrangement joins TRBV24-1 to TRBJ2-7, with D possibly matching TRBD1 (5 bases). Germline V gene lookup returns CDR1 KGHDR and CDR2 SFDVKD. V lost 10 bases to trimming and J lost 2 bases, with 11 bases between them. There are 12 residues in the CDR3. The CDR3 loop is CATADRPYEQYF. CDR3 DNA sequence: TGTGCCACTGCTGACAGACCCTACGAGCAGTACTTC.

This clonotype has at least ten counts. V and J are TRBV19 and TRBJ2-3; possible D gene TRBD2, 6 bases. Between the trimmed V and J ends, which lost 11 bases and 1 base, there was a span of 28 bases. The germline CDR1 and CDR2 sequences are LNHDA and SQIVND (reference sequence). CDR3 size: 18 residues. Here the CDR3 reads CACARRVPSSGGTDTQYF. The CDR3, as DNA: TGTGCCTGTGCGCGGAGGGTACCCTCCTCTGGGGGCACAGATACGCAGTATTTT.

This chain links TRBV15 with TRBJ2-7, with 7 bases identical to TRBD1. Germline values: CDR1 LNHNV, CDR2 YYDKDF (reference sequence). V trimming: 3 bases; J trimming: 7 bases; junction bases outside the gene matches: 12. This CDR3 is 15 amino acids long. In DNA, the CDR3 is TGTGCCACCAGCAGCCCAATGACAGGGACGGGTGAGCAGTACTTC. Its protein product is CATSSPMTGTGEQYF.

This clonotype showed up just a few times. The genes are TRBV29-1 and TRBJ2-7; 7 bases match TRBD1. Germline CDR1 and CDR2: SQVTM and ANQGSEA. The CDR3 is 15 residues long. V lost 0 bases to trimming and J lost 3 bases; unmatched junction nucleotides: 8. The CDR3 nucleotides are TGCAGCGTTGAAGATGACGGGACAGCCCGCTACGAGCAGTACTTC. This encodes CSVEDDGTARYEQYF.

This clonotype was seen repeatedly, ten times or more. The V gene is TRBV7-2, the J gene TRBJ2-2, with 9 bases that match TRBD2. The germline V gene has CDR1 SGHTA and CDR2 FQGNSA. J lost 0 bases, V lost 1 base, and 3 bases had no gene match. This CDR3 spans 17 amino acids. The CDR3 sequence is CASSLGASGANTGELFF. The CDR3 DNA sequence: TGTGCCAGCAGCTTAGGGGCTAGCGGGGCGAACACCGGGGAGCTGTTTTTT. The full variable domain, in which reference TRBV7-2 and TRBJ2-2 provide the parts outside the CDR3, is GAGVSQSPSNKVTEKGKDVELRCDPISGHTALYWYRQSLGQGLEFLIYFQGNSAPDKSGLPSDRFSAERTGGSVSTLTIQRTQQEDSAVYLCASSLGASGANTGELFFGEGSRLTVL.

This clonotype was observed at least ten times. The CDR3 is CASVSGNTIYF. The CDR3 coding sequence is TGTGCCAGCGTATCGGGAAACACCATATATTTT. V is TRBV5-6 and J is TRBJ1-3; D remains unclear. Germline V gives CDR1 SGHDT, CDR2 YYEEEE. Deletions cut 7 bases from V and 4 bases from J, with 6 bases between. The CDR3 has 11 residues.

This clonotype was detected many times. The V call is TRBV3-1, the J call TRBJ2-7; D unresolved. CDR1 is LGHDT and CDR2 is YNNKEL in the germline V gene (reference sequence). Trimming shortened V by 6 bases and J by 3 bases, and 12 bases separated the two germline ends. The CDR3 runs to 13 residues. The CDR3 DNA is TGTGCCAGCAGTAGGCCGCCTAACTACGAGCAGTACTTC. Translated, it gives CASSRPPNYEQYF.